The 26 T cell receptor beta chains below all came from one sample that was sequenced in a study of blood T cell repertoires in COVID-19 (TCRdb year 2020). Libraries were prepared through the immunoSEQ multiplex PCR assay. Here the immuneACCESS table is served through TCRdb, limited to in-frame sequences with V and J called. Missing clones are a known gap in these copies; in checked studies unresolved V genes cover under half, and the rest lacks a known reason. This sample gives 110,000 or so clones in total; 85% to 90% of them show up just once. About 3.9% of the sample is held by the ten biggest clonotypes. The sequencing input was peripheral blood. The receptors stem from a man aged 50 to 59 with acute or convalescent COVID-19.

This sequence joins TRBV28 and TRBJ2-7; 7 bases map to TRBD1. CDR1 is MDHEN, CDR2 SYDVKM, per germline. V lost 5 bases to trimming and J lost 4 bases; unmatched junction nucleotides: 2. The CDR3 contains 12 residues. The DNA for the CDR3 is TGTGCCAGCAGTCAACAGGGGTACGAGCAGTACTTC. Translation: CASSQQGYEQYF.

The chain joins TRBV7-3 to TRBJ1-6; D is undetermined. Germline values: CDR1 SGHTA, CDR2 FQGTGA. This CDR3 is 14 amino acids long. V lost 2 bases and J 8 bases, leaving 10 bases between the germline ends. The CDR3 loop is CASSLLGQHSPLHF. CDR3 sequence (DNA): TGTGCCAGCAGCTTACTAGGCCAGCATTCACCCCTCCACTTT.

This chain uses TRBV9 with TRBJ1-4; 8 nucleotides line up with TRBD1. The CDR3 contains 15 residues. J lost 7 bases, V lost 0 bases, and 5 bases had no gene match. The germline V gene has CDR1 SGDLS and CDR2 YYNGEE. The CDR3 DNA reads as TGTGCCAGCAGCGTAGTTGGGACAGGAGGTGAAAAACTGTTTTTT. It yields the protein CASSVVGTGGEKLFF.

The chain employs TRBV7-8 and TRBJ2-3, with 10 bases that match TRBD2. The V and J ends lost 3 bases and 8 bases, in that order; junction bases with no gene match: 11. Germline CDR1 and CDR2: SGHVS and FQNEAQ. This CDR3 contains 16 residues. CDR3 protein: CASSFLAGDLKGTQYF. CDR3 DNA: TGTGCCAGCAGCTTCCTAGCGGGGGACCTCAAGGGTACGCAGTATTTT.

V usage is TRBV10-3 and J usage is TRBJ1-1, with D maybe TRBD1 (5 bases). The germline CDR1 and CDR2 sequences are ENHRY and SYGVKD. The CDR3 has 16 amino acids. The V gene lost 0 bases and the J gene lost 1 base, with 12 bases spanning the gap. Here the CDR3 DNA reads TGTGCCATCAGTGAGTCGGGCAGGGCTGGGAACACTGAAGCTTTCTTT. Protein sequence: CAISESGRAGNTEAFF.

This chain connects TRBV6-4 to TRBJ1-2; 7 positions match TRBD1. There are 13 residues in the CDR3. Germline V CDR1 and CDR2: MRHNA, SNTAGT. V shed 6 bases and J 3 bases; nucleotides not matched to a gene: 4. CDR3 nucleotides: TGTGCCAGCAGCCTGGGGACAGACTATGGCTACACCTTC. Its protein product is CASSLGTDYGYTF.

The chain couples TRBV28 to TRBJ1-4; D gene unclear. The germline V and J ends were trimmed by 2 bases and 4 bases, with 5 bases remaining between them. The germline V gene encodes CDR1 MDHEN and CDR2 SYDVKM. This CDR3 comprises 13 residues. The CDR3 loop is CASSLRSNEKLFF. CDR3 nucleotide sequence: TGTGCCAGCAGTTTACGGAGTAATGAAAAACTGTTTTTT.

The chain uses TRBV28 and TRBJ2-3, with no clear D. CDR3 length equals 16 residues. CDR1 is MDHEN and CDR2 is SYDVKM in the germline V gene. Between the trimmed V and J ends, which lost 4 bases and 0 bases, there was a span of 14 bases. The CDR3, as DNA: TGTGCCAGCAGTTCCCTGACAAACCCTAGCACAGATACGCAGTATTTT. It codes for CASSSLTNPSTDTQYF.

V usage is TRBV15 and J usage is TRBJ2-1; D is possibly TRBD2 (5 bases). CDR3 length equals 12 residues. V was trimmed by 1 base and J by 9 bases, leaving 7 bases between them. Germline V CDR1 and CDR2: LNHNV, YYDKDF (reference sequence). As DNA, the CDR3 is TGTGCCACCAGCAGAGTAGGAGGTGAGCAGTTCTTC. It codes for CATSRVGGEQFF.

The CDR3 bases are TGCGCCAGCAGCCCACAACCAGGGGGCGCGGTTGGGGCCAACGTCCTGACTTTC. It codes for CASSPQPGGAVGANVLTF. The rearrangement joins TRBV5-1 to TRBJ2-6, with 8 nucleotides matching TRBD1. From germline, CDR1 is SGHRS and CDR2 YFSETQ. The CDR3 is 18 amino acids. Trimming took 4 bases from V and 3 from J; bases not matched to a gene: 12.

The chain is built from TRBV7-3 and TRBJ2-7; TRBD2 matches 8 bases. V gave up 6 bases and J gave up 2 bases; unmatched junction bases: 6. This CDR3 has 14 amino acids. From germline, CDR1 is SGHTA and CDR2 FQGTGA. CDR3 sequence: CASRLRTSPYEQYF. The CDR3 bases are TGTGCCAGCAGGCTGAGGACTAGCCCCTACGAGCAGTACTTC.

The chain employs TRBV5-4 and TRBJ2-2; D not resolved. V was clipped by 4 bases and J by 1 base, with 11 bases between them. CDR3 size: 15 residues. Per germline, CDR1 SGHNT and CDR2 YYREEE (reference sequence). CDR3 region: CASSPSPENTGELFF. For the CDR3, the DNA is TGTGCCAGCAGCCCTTCGCCAGAGAACACCGGGGAGCTGTTTTTT.

In its sample, this clone ranks as medium-sized. This chain joins TRBV24-1 and TRBJ2-1; a possible D gene is TRBD1 (6 bases). Germline values: CDR1 KGHDR, CDR2 SFDVKD. Trimming stripped 4 bases from V and 1 base from J, with 13 bases between. The CDR3 loop spans 16 amino acids. The CDR3 sequence: CATSDRGPESYNEQFF. CDR3 coding DNA: TGTGCCACCAGTGACAGGGGTCCCGAGTCCTACAATGAGCAGTTCTTC.

The CDR3 protein is CASSSIGQGDEKLFF. The CDR3 DNA sequence: TGTGCCAGCAGTTCCATCGGACAGGGAGATGAAAAACTGTTTTTT. This chain links TRBV6-5 with TRBJ1-4, with 8 bases fitting TRBD1. This CDR3 is built from 15 residues. The junction had 7 bases not matched to a gene; V was cut back by 4 bases and J by 6 bases. CDR1 and CDR2 from the germline V gene are MNHEY and SVGAGI.

CDR3 bases: TGTGCTAGTGGCCCCCCGGGAGCCCAGGGGGAGCTGTTTTTT. Residues: CASGPPGAQGELFF. V gene TRBV12-5 combines with J gene TRBJ2-2; D might be TRBD2 (6 bases). Trimming took 6 bases from V and 8 from J, leaving 16 bases between them. The germline V gene encodes CDR1 LGHNT and CDR2 FRNRAP. This CDR3 spans 14 amino acids.

The rearrangement joins TRBV2 to TRBJ2-3; D not certain. CDR3 length: 12 residues. Trimming pared 9 bases from V and 6 bases from J, leaving 13 bases between. Germline-derived CDR1 and CDR2 are SNHLY and FYNNEI. DNA of the CDR3: TGTGCCAGATCGACATTAATGGATACGCAGTATTTT. This codes for CARSTLMDTQYF.

This chain joins TRBV5-1 and TRBJ2-3; 8 bases fit TRBD1. Germline-derived CDR1 and CDR2 are SGHRS and YFSETQ. The CDR3 runs to 14 residues. V shed 4 bases and J 6 bases; nucleotides not matched to a gene: 7. The DNA of the CDR3 is TGCGCCAGCAGCCAATTGACAGGGGTCGATACGCAGTATTTT. Amino acid sequence: CASSQLTGVDTQYF. Full variable domain (remainder filled in from reference TRBV5-1 and TRBJ2-3): KAGVTQTPRYLIKTRGQQVTLSCSPISGHRSVSWYQQTPGQGLQFLFEYFSETQRNKGNFPGRFSGRQFSNSRSEMNVSTLELGDSALYLCASSQLTGVDTQYFGPGTRLTVL.

J is TRBJ2-6 and V is TRBV2, with 9 bases that match TRBD1. Germline trimming cut 6 bases from V and 0 bases from J; bases unmatched to any gene: 6. Germline loops: CDR1 SNHLY, CDR2 FYNNEI. This CDR3 has 17 amino acids. The CDR3 loop is CASRTGTGNSGANVLTF. CDR3 DNA: TGTGCCAGCAGGACCGGGACAGGGAACTCTGGGGCCAACGTCCTGACTTTC.

The rearrangement links TRBV11-1 to TRBJ1-5; 8 bases map to TRBD1. With 4 bases clipped from V and 2 bases from J, the junction kept 1 base outside the gene matches. Germline values: CDR1 SGHAT, CDR2 FQDESV (reference sequence). The CDR3 is 14 residues long. The CDR3 loop is CASSSGQGNQPQHF. The DNA of the CDR3 is TGTGCCAGCAGCTCGGGACAGGGCAATCAGCCCCAGCATTTT.

The chain has TRBV16 and TRBJ1-1; D is undetermined. Germline V CDR1 and CDR2: KGHSY, FQNENV. The V gene lost 9 bases and the J gene lost 4 bases, with 9 bases spanning the gap. The CDR3 consists of 11 residues. DNA of the CDR3: TGTGCCAGGATGACGGGCACTGAAGCTTTCTTT. Translation gives CARMTGTEAFF.

The rearrangement joins TRBV9 to TRBJ2-7; 7 bases match TRBD1. Unmatched junction bases numbered 9, after V lost 3 bases and J lost 6 bases. The CDR3 consists of 14 residues. CDR1 SGDLS and CDR2 YYNGEE come from the germline V gene. As DNA, the CDR3 is TGTGCCAGCAGCGGTGGACAGGTGCCCCTCGAGCAGTACTTC. This translates into CASSGGQVPLEQYF. The complete variable domain, with remaining parts taken from reference TRBV9 and TRBJ2-7, reads DSGVTQTPKHLITATGQRVTLRCSPRSGDLSVYWYQQSLDQGLQFLIQYYNGEERAKGNILERFSAQQFPDLHSELNLSSLELGDSALYFCASSGGQVPLEQYFGPGTRLTVT.

The V call is TRBV7-9, the J call TRBJ2-2; 9 positions agree with TRBD2. CDR1 is SEHNR and CDR2 is FQNEAQ in the germline V gene (reference sequence). Germline trimming cut 1 base from V and 4 bases from J; bases unmatched to any gene: 7. This CDR3 is built from 17 residues. The CDR3 nucleotides are TGTGCCAGCAGCTTAGAGGCGGCGGGAGGGACCACCGGGGAGCTGTTTTTT. Translation gives CASSLEAAGGTTGELFF.

This clone was found once. This rearrangement joins TRBV7-9 to TRBJ2-1; maybe TRBD2 (5 bases). There are 15 residues in the CDR3. Germline V lookup: CDR1 SEHNR, CDR2 FQNEAQ (reference sequence). Between the trimmed V and J ends, which lost 3 bases and 8 bases, there was a span of 17 bases. The CDR3 loop is CASSFLGEGSDEQFF. Here the CDR3 DNA reads TGTGCCAGCAGCTTCCTAGGTGAGGGTTCGGATGAGCAGTTCTTC.

V is TRBV5-5 and J is TRBJ2-7; 9 nucleotides align to TRBD1. V lost 4 bases to trimming and J lost 4 bases; unmatched junction nucleotides: 12. Germline V gene data show CDR1 as SGHKS and CDR2 as YYEKEE (reference sequence). The CDR3 is made up of 16 amino acids. Here the CDR3 DNA reads TGTGCCAGCAGCCAAGACCCGGGACAGGGTTCTTACGAGCAGTACTTC. Translation: CASSQDPGQGSYEQYF.

This clone turned up a few times. This specimen includes other DNA sequences encoding the same CDR3. The chain carries TRBV11-1 and TRBJ1-1; D unresolved. Germline V gives CDR1 SGHAT, CDR2 FQDESV (reference sequence). The CDR3 is made up of 12 amino acids. The germline V and J ends were trimmed by 3 bases and 1 base, with 3 bases remaining between them. The CDR3 reads CASSFRNTEAFF. The CDR3 DNA reads TGTGCCAGCAGCTTCAGGAACACTGAAGCTTTCTTT.

The chain uses TRBV11-1 and TRBJ2-6; D gene ambiguous. Looked up from germline, CDR1 is SGHAT and CDR2 is FQDESV (reference sequence). The length of the CDR3 is 15 residues. V was cut by 5 bases and J by 0 bases, with 8 bases left in between. The CDR3: CASSRSSSGANVLTF. The CDR3 DNA sequence: TGTGCCAGCAGCAGAAGTAGCTCTGGGGCCAACGTCCTGACTTTC.